This TCR beta chain is drawn from a study of blood T cells in healthy people across ages. In its sample, this clonotype was seen many times. Its antigen remains unidentified. Study findings and constraints: Whereas aged donors had fewer naive CD4+ cells, long-lived donors had more of them and higher diversity.

The CDR3 is 17 amino acids. Trimming left V 1 base short and J 5 bases short, with 18 bases between. Germline V lookup: CDR1 ENHRY, CDR2 SYGVKD. With a J-beta primer mix and a sample-barcoded 5' primer, a second PCR ran 7 to 11 cycles. Using its own MiXCR run on the 5' RACE reads, TCRdb lists one record per CDR3 protein. In the table there are over 950,000 distinct CDR3 sequences, around two fifths of which are singletons. The TCR was taken from a young man in good health. The rearrangement uses TRBV10-3 and TRBJ2-1; D may correspond to TRBD1 or TRBD2 (5 bases each). Sample: blood. CDR3 nucleotides: TGTGCCATCAGTGAGTTGGGGACGGTTCTTAGGGACAATGAGCAGTTCTTC. As protein: CAISELGTVLRDNEQFF.